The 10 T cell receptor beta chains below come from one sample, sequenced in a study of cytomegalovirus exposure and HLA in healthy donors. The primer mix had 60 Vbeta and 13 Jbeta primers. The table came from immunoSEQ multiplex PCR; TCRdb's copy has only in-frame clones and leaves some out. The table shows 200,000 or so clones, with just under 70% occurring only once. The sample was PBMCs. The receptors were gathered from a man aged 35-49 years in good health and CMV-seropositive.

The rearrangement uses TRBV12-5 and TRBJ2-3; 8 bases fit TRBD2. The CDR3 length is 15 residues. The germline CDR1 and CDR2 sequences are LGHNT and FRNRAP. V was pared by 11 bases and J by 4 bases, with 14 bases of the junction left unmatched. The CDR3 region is CAASGGGLVADTQYF. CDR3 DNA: TGTGCTGCTTCCGGCGGGGGGCTCGTTGCAGATACGCAGTATTTT. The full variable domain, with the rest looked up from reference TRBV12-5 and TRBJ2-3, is DARVTQTPRHKVTEMGQEVTMRCQPILGHNTVFWYRQTMMQGLELLAYFRNRAPLDDSGMPKDRFSAEMPDATLATLKIQPSEPRDSAVYFCAASGGGLVADTQYFGPGTRLTVL.

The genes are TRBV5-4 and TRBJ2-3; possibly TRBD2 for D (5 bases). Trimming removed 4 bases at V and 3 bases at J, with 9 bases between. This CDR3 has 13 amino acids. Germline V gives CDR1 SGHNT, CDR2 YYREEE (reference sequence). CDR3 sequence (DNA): TGTGCCAGCAGCCAGACTAATACAGATACGCAGTATTTT. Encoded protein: CASSQTNTDTQYF.

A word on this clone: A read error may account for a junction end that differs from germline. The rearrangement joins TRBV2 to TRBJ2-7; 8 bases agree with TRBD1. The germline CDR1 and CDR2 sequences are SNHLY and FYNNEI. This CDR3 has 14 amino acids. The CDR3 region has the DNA TGTGCCAGCAGCAGGGGAACCCCCGACAGGGGTCGAAACTTC. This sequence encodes CASSRGTPDRGRNF.

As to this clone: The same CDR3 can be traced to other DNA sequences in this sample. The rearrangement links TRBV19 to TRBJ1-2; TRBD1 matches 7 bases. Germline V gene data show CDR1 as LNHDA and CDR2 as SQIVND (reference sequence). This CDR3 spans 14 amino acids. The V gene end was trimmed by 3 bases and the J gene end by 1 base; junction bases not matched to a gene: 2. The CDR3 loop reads CASSMGQINYGYTF. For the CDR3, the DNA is TGTGCCAGTAGTATGGGACAGATTAACTATGGCTACACCTTC.

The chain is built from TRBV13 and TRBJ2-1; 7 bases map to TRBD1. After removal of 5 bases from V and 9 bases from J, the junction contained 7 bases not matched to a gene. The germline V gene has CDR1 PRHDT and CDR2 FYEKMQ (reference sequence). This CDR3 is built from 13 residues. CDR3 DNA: TGTGCCAGCAGCCCTACAGGGGACGGTGAGCAGTTCTTC. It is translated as CASSPTGDGEQFF.

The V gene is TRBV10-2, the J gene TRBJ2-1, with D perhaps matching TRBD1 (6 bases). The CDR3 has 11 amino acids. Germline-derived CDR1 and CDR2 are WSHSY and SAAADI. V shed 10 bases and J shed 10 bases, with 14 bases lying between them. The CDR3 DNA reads TGCGCCACCCGAGGGGGTGGCGAGCAGTTCTTC. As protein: CATRGGGEQFF.

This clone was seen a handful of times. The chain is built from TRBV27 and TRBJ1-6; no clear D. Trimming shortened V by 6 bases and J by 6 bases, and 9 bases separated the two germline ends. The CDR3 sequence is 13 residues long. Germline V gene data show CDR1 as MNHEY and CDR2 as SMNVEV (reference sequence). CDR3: CASREVGNSPLHF. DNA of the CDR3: TGTGCCAGCAGGGAGGTTGGTAATTCACCCCTCCACTTT.

The CDR3 reads CASSSPRSYEQYF. The CDR3 region has the DNA TGTGCCAGCAGCTCCCCCCGTTCCTACGAGCAGTACTTC. The rearrangement uses TRBV13 and TRBJ2-7; D is unresolved. Trimming took off 4 bases at V and 1 base at J, with 8 bases between the two ends. The CDR3 is 13 residues long. CDR1 and CDR2 (germline): PRHDT, FYEKMQ (reference sequence).

Written as DNA, the CDR3 is TGTGCCACCGCGTCCTTGTATTACGGTGCAACTAATGAAAAACTGTTTTTT. As protein: CATASLYYGATNEKLFF. The rearrangement joins TRBV15 to TRBJ1-4; the D is unclear. The CDR3 totals 17 residues. Between the trimmed V and J ends, which lost 8 bases and 0 bases, there was a span of 19 bases. Looked up from germline, CDR1 is LNHNV and CDR2 is YYDKDF (reference sequence).

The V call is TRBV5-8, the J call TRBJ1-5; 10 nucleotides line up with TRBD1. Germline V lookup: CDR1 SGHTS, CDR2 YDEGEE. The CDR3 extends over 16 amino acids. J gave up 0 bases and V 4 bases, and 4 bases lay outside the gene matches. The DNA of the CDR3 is TGTGCCAGCAGCCTCCGGGACAGGGGTAGCAATCAGCCCCAGCATTTT. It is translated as CASSLRDRGSNQPQHF.